The sequence of this TCR beta chain was determined in a study of cytomegalovirus exposure and HLA in healthy donors. This clone was seen more than once but under ten times. Germline V gene data show CDR1 as LNHDA and CDR2 as SQIVND (reference sequence). This CDR3 spans 15 amino acids. V trimming: 3 bases; J trimming: 7 bases; junction bases outside the gene matches: 7. Primers: 60 Vbeta forward and 13 Jbeta reverse. Sequencing used immunoSEQ multiplex PCR; TCRdb keeps in-frame clones, though not all of them. Among approximately 110,000 clones, 65% to 80% were seen once, and the ten largest hold about 12%.

Sequenced material: PBMCs. The sequence was collected from a woman in her sixties in good health and CMV-seropositive. The chain carries TRBV19 and TRBJ1-5, with 9 bases aligning to TRBD1. The CDR3 region has the DNA TGTGCCAGTAGTATCCTGGACAGGGGCGTACAGCCCCAGCATTTT. It encodes CASSILDRGVQPQHF.